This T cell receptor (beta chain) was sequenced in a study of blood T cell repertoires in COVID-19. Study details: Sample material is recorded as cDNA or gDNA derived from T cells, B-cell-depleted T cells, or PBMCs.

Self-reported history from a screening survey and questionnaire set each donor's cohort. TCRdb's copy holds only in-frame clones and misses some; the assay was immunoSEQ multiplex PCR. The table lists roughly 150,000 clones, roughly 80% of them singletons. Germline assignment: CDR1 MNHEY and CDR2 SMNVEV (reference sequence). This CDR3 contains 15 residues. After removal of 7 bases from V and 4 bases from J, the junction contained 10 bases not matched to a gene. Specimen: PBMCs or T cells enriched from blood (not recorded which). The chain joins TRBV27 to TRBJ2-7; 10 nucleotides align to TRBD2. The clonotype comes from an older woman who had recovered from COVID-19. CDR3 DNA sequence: TGTGCCAGCACCATCAGCGGGGGGGCTATTTACGAGCAGTACTTC. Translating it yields CASTISGGAIYEQYF.